The 27 T cell receptor beta chains given below trace back to one sample, sequenced in a study of metastatic and nonmetastatic thyroid tumors. Among the patients, none had received any treatment before thyroid surgery. TCRdb re-clonotyped the PCR reads via MiXCR. In the table there are 85,000 to 95,000 clones, about 15% of which are singletons. The sample taken for sequencing was blood. These receptors were taken from a female donor with papillary thyroid cancer or a benign thyroid nodule (not recorded which). Some clones in this sample may be carry-over from other donors' samples.

This clone was seen more than once but under ten times. The chain carries TRBV19 and TRBJ1-1; 12 bases map to TRBD1. The CDR3 spans 20 residues. After removal of 6 bases from V and 0 bases from J, the junction contained 17 bases not matched to a gene. The germline V gene has CDR1 LNHDA and CDR2 SQIVND (reference sequence). The CDR3 reads CASSRLSTGTGGSVNTEAFF. The CDR3 DNA is TGTGCCAGTAGCCGACTGTCTACCGGGACAGGGGGCAGTGTGAACACTGAAGCTTTCTTT. Supplemented by reference TRBV19 and TRBJ1-1, the full variable domain reads DGGITQSPKYLFRKEGQNVTLSCEQNLNHDAMYWYRQDPGQGLRLIYYSQIVNDFQKGDIAEGYSVSREKKESFPLTVTSAQKNPTAFYLCASSRLSTGTGGSVNTEAFFGQGTRLTVV.

This clone was recorded many times. This rearrangement joins TRBV6-2 or TRBV6-3 to TRBJ2-7; D gene unclear. Germline V gene data show CDR1 as MNHEY and CDR2 as SVGEGT. Deletions cut 0 bases from V and 7 bases from J, with 13 bases between. CDR3 length equals 14 residues. For the CDR3, the DNA is TGTGCCAGCAGTTACTCTATGGAGACTTGGGAGCAGTACTTC. Amino acids: CASSYSMETWEQYF.

This chain connects TRBV6-2 or TRBV6-3 to TRBJ2-7, with D perhaps matching TRBD1 (6 bases). Germline V gives CDR1 MNHEY, CDR2 SVGEGT. The CDR3 contains 15 residues. The germline V and J ends were trimmed by 4 bases and 0 bases, with 13 bases remaining between them. The chain's CDR3 is CASSLDSASSYEQYF. CDR3 nucleotides: TGTGCCAGCAGTTTGGACAGTGCTAGCTCCTACGAGCAGTACTTC.

The chain links TRBV10-2 to TRBJ2-1; possible D gene TRBD2, 5 bases. The length of the CDR3 is 16 residues. Germline CDR1 and CDR2: WSHSY and SAAADI. V shed 3 bases and J shed 5 bases, with 17 bases lying between them. The chain's CDR3 is CASSDPGLTPNNEQFF. In nucleotides, the CDR3 is TGCGCCAGCAGTGACCCGGGGTTGACGCCAAACAATGAGCAGTTCTTC.

Concerning this clone itself: Given a much more abundant clone one base away, this may be a read error. The chain links TRBV3-1 to TRBJ1-1, with TRBD1 as a possible D gene (6 bases). The CDR3 runs to 16 residues. Germline V gene data show CDR1 as LGHDT and CDR2 as YNNKEL (reference sequence). Trimming removed 4 bases at V and 0 bases at J, with 15 bases between. The CDR3 sequence is CASSLTGSRLNTEAFF. The CDR3 DNA follows: TGTGCCAGCAGCCTCACAGGGTCACGACTGAACACTGAAGCTTTCTTT.

This clone was detected many times. One end of the junction is discordant with germline, which a read error may explain. Other DNA sequences in the same sample also yield this CDR3. The CDR3, as DNA: TGTGCTAGCAGTGGGACAGGGGGTGAGCAGTTCTTC. This encodes CASSGTGGEQFF. The V gene is TRBV6-4, the J gene TRBJ2-1; 11 nucleotides match TRBD1. There are 12 residues in the CDR3. Germline V gene lookup returns CDR1 MRHNA and CDR2 SNTAGT.

To note about this clone: Given a much more abundant clone one base away, this may be a read error. The V call is TRBV28, the J call TRBJ2-5; D unclear. Germline V gives CDR1 MDHEN, CDR2 SYDVKM. CDR3 length equals 14 residues. The V end was cut by 7 bases, the J end by 3 bases, with 15 bases between. The CDR3 sequence is CASTSWASKETQYF. In nucleotides, the CDR3 is TGTGCCAGCACCTCCTGGGCGTCGAAAGAGACCCAGTACTTC.

This clone occurred a few times. This may arise from a read error, as a much more abundant clone is one base away. The chain combines TRBV28 with TRBJ1-1; D is undetermined. This CDR3 has 13 amino acids. Germline CDR1 and CDR2: MDHEN and SYDVKM. CDR3 nucleotide sequence: TGTGCCAGCACGAGGCCTACAAGCACTGAAACTTTCTTT. Its translation: CASTRPTSTETFF.

In its sample, this clone was seen many times. This chain joins TRBV19 and TRBJ2-2, with D perhaps TRBD1 (5 bases). The length of the CDR3 is 15 residues. The V gene's germline CDR1 is LNHDA and CDR2 SQIVND (reference sequence). V was clipped by 3 bases and J by 7 bases, with 15 bases between them. CDR3: CASSIQPDSHGELFF. CDR3 in DNA: TGTGCCAGTAGTATTCAACCCGACAGTCACGGGGAGCTGTTTTTT. The full variable domain, rest sourced from reference TRBV19 and TRBJ2-2, is DGGITQSPKYLFRKEGQNVTLSCEQNLNHDAMYWYRQDPGQGLRLIYYSQIVNDFQKGDIAEGYSVSREKKESFPLTVTSAQKNPTAFYLCASSIQPDSHGELFFGEGSRLTVL.

This clone was recorded a few times. The chain has TRBV6-1 and TRBJ2-7; tentative D call: TRBD1 (5 bases). CDR3 size: 12 residues. Trimming stripped 7 bases from V and 6 bases from J, with 13 bases between. CDR1 and CDR2 from the germline V gene are MNHNS and SASEGT. The CDR3 sequence is CASKGLGIEQYF. In DNA form, the CDR3 reads TGTGCCAGCAAGGGGCTCGGTATCGAGCAGTACTTC.

This clone was detected many times. The sample holds other DNA sequences that translate to the same CDR3. The chain employs TRBV5-1 and TRBJ2-2, with unresolved D. The CDR3 has 13 residues. CDR1 is SGHRS, CDR2 YFSETQ, per germline. With 9 bases removed from V and 1 base from J, the gap between germline ends came to 10 bases. The CDR3 DNA is TGCGCCACCCGGGTAATGAACACCGGGGAGCTGTTTTTT. Amino acid sequence: CATRVMNTGELFF.

Only a few counts were recorded for this clone. One base away lies a much larger clone, so this may be a sequencing read error. The CDR3 nucleotides read TGCAGCGTTGTTTGTCCGGGGACTGAAGCTTTCTTT. Protein product: CSVVCPGTEAFF. The V call is TRBV29-1, the J call TRBJ1-1; D call uncertain. V lost 4 bases and J lost 5, with 11 bases in between. This CDR3 spans 12 amino acids. Germline loops: CDR1 SQVTM, CDR2 ANQGSEA.

The chain combines TRBV28 with TRBJ2-1; 15 bases map to TRBD2. Germline assignment: CDR1 MDHEN and CDR2 SYDVKM. V was pared by 5 bases and J by 1 base, with 9 bases of the junction left unmatched. The CDR3 is 19 residues long. This CDR3 reads CASSHRTSGGANSYNEQFF. CDR3 DNA: TGTGCCAGCAGTCATAGGACTAGCGGGGGGGCAAATTCCTACAATGAGCAGTTCTTC.

This clone has a count of ten or more. The chain links TRBV20-1 to TRBJ2-3; D gene uncertain. V lost 4 bases and J 2 bases, leaving 4 bases between the germline ends. CDR1 is DFQATT, CDR2 SNEGSKA, per germline (reference sequence). This CDR3 has 11 residues. The CDR3 DNA reads as TGCAGTGCTACCCTCACAGATACGCAGTATTTT. Its translation is CSATLTDTQYF.

This clone was seen repeatedly, ten times or more. Within the sample, other DNA sequences also encode this same CDR3. The chain carries TRBV7-3 and TRBJ1-2, with TRBD1 matching 9 bases. V gave up 0 bases and J gave up 2 bases; unmatched junction bases: 13. This CDR3 comprises 19 residues. Germline CDR1 SGHTA, CDR2 FQGTGA. Written as DNA, the CDR3 is TGTGCCAGCAGCTTAACGGGCCGGGCGGGGACAGGGTTAAACTATGGCTACACCTTC. Its protein product is CASSLTGRAGTGLNYGYTF.

This clone was detected a few times. A much bigger clone sits one base away, suggesting this may be a read error. J is TRBJ1-1 and V is TRBV10-3; TRBD1 aligns across 8 bases. Germline trimming cut 6 bases from V and 0 bases from J; bases unmatched to any gene: 6. The CDR3 runs 15 residues. Per germline, CDR1 ENHRY and CDR2 SYGVKD. CDR3 amino acids: CAIRTDRVLNTEAFF. DNA of the CDR3: TGTGCCATCAGGACGGACAGGGTCCTGAACACTGAAGCTTTCTTT.

This clone was seen at least ten times. V and J are TRBV6-4 and TRBJ1-4, with D hard to call. Germline V gene lookup returns CDR1 MRHNA and CDR2 SNTAGT. This CDR3 is 14 amino acids long. Trimming cost V 4 bases and J 12 bases, with 18 bases left between them. Written as DNA, the CDR3 is TGTGCCAGCAGTGGGCCCGGTGAGGTCGAAGAACTGTTTTTT. Its protein product is CASSGPGEVEELFF.

The rearrangement joins TRBV11-2 to TRBJ2-7; D is perhaps TRBD1 or TRBD2 (5 bases each). Deletions cut 8 bases from V and 5 bases from J, with 28 bases between. Germline V gene sequence: CDR1 SGHAT, CDR2 FQNNGV. The CDR3 length is 17 residues. The CDR3 DNA sequence: TGTGCCAGCGATTTGAGGGACGGGCGCAAGGGCGTGCACGAGCAGTACTTC. Protein sequence: CASDLRDGRKGVHEQYF.

The table lists this clone with many counts. The chain combines TRBV28 with TRBJ2-1; no clear D. In germline, CDR1 is MDHEN, CDR2 SYDVKM. The CDR3 totals 14 residues. V lost 7 bases to trimming and J lost 5 bases, with 15 bases between them. CDR3 nucleotides: TGTGCCAGCATGGGAACCTCAGGACACAATGAGCAGTTCTTC. Translation gives CASMGTSGHNEQFF.

A remark on this clone: An end of the junction differs from the germline gene, which may be a read error. The J gene is TRBJ2-1, the V gene TRBV18; TRBD1 aligns across 8 bases. From germline, CDR1 is KGHSH and CDR2 LQKENI. The CDR3 is made up of 13 amino acids. CDR3 loop: CVSSPPTGDDQFF. The CDR3 DNA reads as TGTGTCAGCTCACCACCGACAGGGGATGATCAGTTCTTC.

This clone has ten or more counts. The gene calls are TRBV28 and TRBJ1-4; D uncertain. The V gene lost 7 bases and the J gene lost 0 bases, with 9 bases spanning the gap. Germline CDR1 and CDR2: MDHEN and SYDVKM. The CDR3 length is 14 residues. CDR3 sequence reads: CASMKLATNEKLFF. CDR3 DNA sequence: TGTGCCAGCATGAAGTTAGCAACTAATGAAAAACTGTTTTTT.

This clone has a count of ten or more. The chain employs TRBV25-1 and TRBJ2-7; 7 positions match TRBD1. The CDR3 is 14 amino acids. V lost 5 bases to trimming and J lost 2 bases; unmatched junction nucleotides: 6. Germline CDR1 MGHDK, CDR2 SYGVNS. Here the CDR3 DNA reads TGTGCCAGCAGTTCGACAGGGTTTGCCTACGAGCAGTACTTC. Translation gives CASSSTGFAYEQYF.

This clone was observed at least ten times. The sample contains more than one DNA sequence encoding this CDR3. The chain carries TRBV7-6 and TRBJ2-5; D is unclear. The CDR3 is 15 residues long. V lost 5 bases to trimming and J lost 2 bases, with 15 bases between them. In germline, CDR1 is SGHVS, CDR2 FNYEAQ. CDR3 DNA sequence: TGTGCCAGCAGCGGTAGGCAGGTCAATCAAGAGACCCAGTACTTC. It codes for CASSGRQVNQETQYF.

Many counts were recorded for this clone. V usage is TRBV28 and J usage is TRBJ2-1; 7 positions agree with TRBD2. The germline gives CDR1 MDHEN, CDR2 SYDVKM. V gave up 2 bases and J gave up 8 bases; unmatched junction bases: 9. There are 15 residues in the CDR3. As DNA, the CDR3 is TGTGCCAGCAGTTTAGTTGGCGGGGGAGGCTATGAGCAGTTCTTC. Its translation: CASSLVGGGGYEQFF.

At least ten counts were recorded for this clone. The V gene is TRBV5-1, the J gene TRBJ2-3, with 13 bases aligning to TRBD2. Trimming cost V 4 bases and J 1 base; bases outside gene matches: 9. The CDR3 runs to 18 residues. Germline CDR1 and CDR2: SGHRS and YFSETQ. CDR3 protein: CASSATSGGVWGTDTQYF. Here the CDR3 DNA reads TGCGCCAGCAGCGCTACTAGCGGGGGGGTTTGGGGCACAGATACGCAGTATTTT.

This clone is medium-sized in the sample. CDR3 amino acids: CASSENVMASGGRTQYF. Written as DNA, the CDR3 is TGTGCCAGCAGTGAAAATGTCATGGCTAGCGGGGGGAGAACGCAGTATTTT. The gene calls are TRBV6-1 and TRBJ2-3, with 11 bases that match TRBD2. In germline, CDR1 is MNHNS, CDR2 SASEGT. Unmatched junction bases numbered 13, after V lost 2 bases and J lost 9 bases. The CDR3 has 17 amino acids.

Turning to this clone: One end of the junction varies from germline; a read error may be responsible. The V gene is TRBV11-2, the J gene TRBJ2-1; TRBD2 might be the D (6 bases). From germline, CDR1 is SGHAT and CDR2 FQNNGV. The CDR3 runs 17 residues. This CDR3 reads CTSSLYLAWGKGNEQFF. CDR3 coding DNA: TGTACCAGCAGCTTATACCTAGCGTGGGGGAAAGGGAATGAGCAGTTCTTC.